This TCR beta chain stems from a study of cytomegalovirus exposure and HLA in healthy donors. Study details: Out of 170 million or so T cells, an earlier analysis found some 120 million unique TCR beta sequences in total.

Trimming took 4 bases from V and 6 from J, leaving 16 bases between them. Germline CDR1 is SGHRS and CDR2 is YFSETQ. There are 15 residues in the CDR3. Primers for the PCR totalled 60 Vbeta and 13 Jbeta. Produced via immunoSEQ multiplex PCR; TCRdb's table is partial and in-frame only. The sample gives about 89,000 clones, around four fifths of which show up once; approximately 2.8% is in the top ten. The chain uses TRBV5-1 and TRBJ1-4, with D hard to call. The sequence was obtained from a man aged 30 to 39 in good health and CMV-seronegative. The sequenced sample consisted of PBMCs. The CDR3 reads CASSPSLTRDEKLFF. CDR3 bases: TGCGCCAGCAGCCCGAGCCTCACGAGGGATGAAAAACTGTTTTTT.